Shown below are 24 T cell receptor beta chains from a single sample sequenced in a study of blood T cell repertoires in COVID-19. The method was immunoSEQ multiplex PCR; TCRdb's version includes in-frame clones alone and lacks a portion of them. Of around 300,000 clones in the sample, around 87% were seen once. The specimen was peripheral blood. These receptors all come from a man in his forties or fifties with active or convalescent COVID-19.

The chain joins TRBV4-2 to TRBJ1-4; 8 bases line up with TRBD1. Losses at the gene ends were 4 bases for V and 8 bases for J; bases not matched to a gene: 9. Germline V gene sequence: CDR1 LGHNA, CDR2 YNFKEQ. This CDR3 is 15 amino acids long. DNA for the CDR3: TGTGCCAGCAGCCCAGCAACGGACAGGGCCGAAAAACTGTTTTTT. The encoded protein is CASSPATDRAEKLFF.

The chain recombines TRBV5-6 with TRBJ2-3; 8 bases map to TRBD1. V gave up 2 bases and J gave up 1 base; unmatched junction bases: 3. Germline V gene lookup returns CDR1 SGHDT and CDR2 YYEEEE. The CDR3 contains 15 residues. The CDR3 bases are TGTGCCAGCAGCTTTGGGACAGGTGGCACAGATACGCAGTATTTT. Its protein is CASSFGTGGTDTQYF.

J is TRBJ2-3 and V is TRBV28; 8 bases fit TRBD2. Germline CDR1 MDHEN, CDR2 SYDVKM. The CDR3 loop spans 14 amino acids. V gave up 8 bases and J gave up 4 bases; unmatched junction bases: 8. In DNA, the CDR3 is TGTGCCAGCGGAGCGGGGGACGGGGCAGATACGCAGTATTTT. Translated, it gives CASGAGDGADTQYF.

The chain employs TRBV11-3 and TRBJ2-7; 8 nucleotides line up with TRBD2. V gave up 1 base and J gave up 4 bases; unmatched junction bases: 18. Germline V CDR1 and CDR2: SGHNT, YENEEA. The CDR3 sequence is 19 residues long. The CDR3 is CASSLALIKREPRIYEQYF. In nucleotides, the CDR3 is TGTGCCAGCAGCTTAGCCTTGATAAAGCGGGAGCCTCGTATTTACGAGCAGTACTTC. Full variable domain (outside the CDR3, taken from reference TRBV11-3 and TRBJ2-7): EAGVVQSPRYKIIEKKQPVAFWCNPISGHNTLYWYLQNLGQGPELLIRYENEEAVDDSQLPKDRFSAERLKGVDSTLKIQPAELGDSAVYLCASSLALIKREPRIYEQYFGPGTRLTVT.

Concerning this clone: Additional DNA sequences in this sample encode the identical CDR3. The gene calls are TRBV19 and TRBJ1-1; TRBD1 is a possible D gene (6 bases). This CDR3 has 13 amino acids. V lost 6 bases, J lost 0 bases, and 8 bases lay in between. The germline V gene has CDR1 LNHDA and CDR2 SQIVND (reference sequence). CDR3 nucleotide sequence: TGTGCCAGTAGCGGGACATTGAACACTGAAGCTTTCTTT. This sequence encodes CASSGTLNTEAFF.

This chain joins TRBV28 and TRBJ1-1; 7 positions match TRBD1. Germline CDR1 is MDHEN and CDR2 is SYDVKM. This CDR3 has 14 residues. V dropped 7 bases and J dropped 4; count of bases not matched to a gene: 9. CDR3 nucleotide sequence: TGTGCCAGCATGAACAGGGGAGAAGTCACTGAAGCTTTCTTT. Its translation is CASMNRGEVTEAFF.

The V call is TRBV4-2, the J call TRBJ1-1; D might be TRBD1 (5 bases). V was shortened by 4 bases and J by 4 bases, with 16 bases between the two germline ends. The germline CDR1 and CDR2 sequences are LGHNA and YNFKEQ. The CDR3 spans 15 residues. The chain's CDR3 is CASSRSTASGTEAFF. CDR3 DNA sequence: TGTGCCAGCAGCCGTTCGACAGCATCGGGCACTGAAGCTTTCTTT.

J is TRBJ1-2 and V is TRBV27, with TRBD1 matching over 10 bases. Trimming at V came to 5 bases and at J to 8 bases, leaving 11 bases not matched to a gene. Looked up from germline, CDR1 is MNHEY and CDR2 is SMNVEV (reference sequence). The CDR3 spans 15 residues. CDR3 DNA: TGTGCCAGCAGTATGGACCCGGACAGGGGGAGCGGCTACACCTTC. Protein sequence: CASSMDPDRGSGYTF.

The chain carries TRBV4-3 and TRBJ1-1; D gene ambiguous. Germline CDR1 and CDR2: LGHNA and YSLEER. CDR3 size: 14 residues. The V gene lost 1 base and the J gene lost 5 bases, with 11 bases spanning the gap. For the CDR3, the DNA is TGCGCCAGCAGCCAAGGGCCGAGGAGGACTGAAGCTTTCTTT. Amino acid sequence: CASSQGPRRTEAFF.

J is TRBJ1-5 and V is TRBV2; D is undetermined. Trimming pared 3 bases from V and 0 bases from J, leaving 9 bases between. Germline assignment: CDR1 SNHLY and CDR2 FYNNEI. The CDR3 covers 15 residues. The CDR3 region has the DNA TGTGCCAGCAGTGACAGTCCGTATAGCAATCAGCCCCAGCATTTT. It yields the protein CASSDSPYSNQPQHF.

The chain recombines TRBV3-1 (or the pseudogene TRBV3-2) with TRBJ2-1; 10 bases fit TRBD1. The CDR3 length is 16 residues. Germline V gene sequence: CDR1 LGHDT, CDR2 YNNKEL (reference sequence). The V gene end was trimmed by 5 bases and the J gene end by 4 bases; junction bases not matched to a gene: 8. The CDR3 nucleotides are TGTGCCAGCAGCTCGCGGGACAGGGGTCTTTACAATGAGCAGTTCTTC. Encoded protein: CASSSRDRGLYNEQFF.

The chain combines TRBV7-2 with TRBJ1-2, with a weak D call TRBD1 (6 bases). The V and J ends lost 4 bases and 5 bases respectively, with 11 bases between them. The CDR3 extends over 13 amino acids. Germline values: CDR1 SGHTA, CDR2 FQGNSA. CDR3 in DNA: TGTGCCAGCAGCTCCGGACAGATGTATGGCTACACCTTC. Translating it yields CASSSGQMYGYTF.

The chain has TRBV5-1 and TRBJ2-5; 7 bases align to TRBD2. The CDR3 covers 14 residues. V was clipped by 2 bases and J by 4 bases; unmatched bases: 5. CDR1 is SGHRS, CDR2 YFSETQ, per germline. The CDR3 bases are TGCGCCAGCAGCTTCTCGGGGGAGGGAGAGACCCAGTACTTC. Protein: CASSFSGEGETQYF.

This chain connects TRBV5-1 to TRBJ1-1; 7 bases are shared with TRBD1. The CDR3 loop spans 15 amino acids. V gave up 3 bases and J gave up 7 bases; unmatched junction bases: 12. CDR1 and CDR2 from the germline V gene are SGHRS and YFSETQ. For the CDR3, the DNA is TGCGCCAGCAGCTCTGGACAGGCCGGGTTGATTGAAGCTTTCTTT. It encodes CASSSGQAGLIEAFF.

The chain links TRBV18 to TRBJ2-6, with D tentatively TRBD1 (5 bases). CDR3 length: 15 amino acids. Germline lookup yields CDR1 KGHSH and CDR2 LQKENI. The V gene lost 1 base and the J gene lost 2 bases, with 6 bases spanning the gap. CDR3 sequence (DNA): TGTGCCAGCTCACCACAGGGGACTGGGGCCAACGTCCTGACTTTC. This sequence encodes CASSPQGTGANVLTF.

J is TRBJ2-3 and V is TRBV28; D gene uncertain. CDR3 length: 11 residues. Germline assignment: CDR1 MDHEN and CDR2 SYDVKM. Trimming removed 4 bases from V and 7 bases from J, with 6 bases in between. CDR3 in amino acids: CASSSDNTQYF. Here the CDR3 DNA reads TGTGCCAGCAGTTCCGACAATACGCAGTATTTT. Complete variable domain (other parts from reference TRBV28 and TRBJ2-3): DVKVTQSSRYLVKRTGEKVFLECVQDMDHENMFWYRQDPGLGLRLIYFSYDVKMKEKGDIPEGYSVSREKKERFSLILESASTNQTSMYLCASSSDNTQYFGPGTRLTVL.

In its sample, this clone was seen a few times. The chain is built from TRBV18 and TRBJ1-4; TRBD1 matches at 7 bases. Losses at the gene ends were 2 bases for V and 8 bases for J; bases not matched to a gene: 11. CDR1 KGHSH and CDR2 LQKENI come from the germline V gene. This CDR3 has 16 amino acids. CDR3 bases: TGTGCCAGCTCACCAATATCTCTATCGACAGGGGAAAAACTGTTTTTT. This translates into CASSPISLSTGEKLFF. Complete variable domain (other parts from reference TRBV18 and TRBJ1-4): NAGVMQNPRHLVRRRGQEARLRCSPMKGHSHVYWYRQLPEEGLKFMVYLQKENIIDESGMPKERFSAEFPKEGPSILRIQQVVRGDSAAYFCASSPISLSTGEKLFFGSGTQLSVL.

The chain has TRBV12-5 and TRBJ1-1; D possibly corresponds to TRBD1 (5 bases). The CDR3 has 13 amino acids. V was pared by 2 bases and J by 4 bases, with 8 bases between. Per the germline V gene, CDR1 is LGHNT and CDR2 is FRNRAP. Here the CDR3 reads CASGLNGGTEAFF. CDR3 coding DNA: TGTGCTAGTGGTTTGAACGGGGGCACTGAAGCTTTCTTT.

This clone was counted a few times. The chain uses TRBV19 and TRBJ2-1; D may be TRBD2 (6 bases). Germline loops: CDR1 LNHDA, CDR2 SQIVND (reference sequence). The V end was cut by 10 bases, the J end by 9 bases, with 28 bases between. This CDR3 comprises 16 residues. The CDR3 region is CATLPGRGTSFSEQFF. Written as DNA, the CDR3 is TGTGCCACCCTTCCGGGACGGGGAACTAGCTTCTCTGAGCAGTTCTTC. Looking up the rest from reference TRBV19 and TRBJ2-1 gives the full variable domain: DGGITQSPKYLFRKEGQNVTLSCEQNLNHDAMYWYRQDPGQGLRLIYYSQIVNDFQKGDIAEGYSVSREKKESFPLTVTSAQKNPTAFYLCATLPGRGTSFSEQFFGPGTRLTVL.

The J gene is TRBJ1-2, the V gene TRBV27; 9 nucleotides agree with TRBD1. Germline V gene sequence: CDR1 MNHEY, CDR2 SMNVEV (reference sequence). The CDR3 runs 16 residues. Trimming took 8 bases from V and 8 from J; bases not matched to a gene: 18. The CDR3 loop reads CASGKRTGATPLGYTF. CDR3 coding DNA: TGTGCCAGCGGGAAGAGGACAGGGGCCACACCGCTCGGCTACACCTTC.

This chain uses TRBV28 with TRBJ2-7; 7 nucleotides agree with TRBD1. The CDR3 extends over 14 amino acids. The germline V gene encodes CDR1 MDHEN and CDR2 SYDVKM. Losses at the gene ends were 7 bases for V and 0 bases for J; bases not matched to a gene: 6. The CDR3, as DNA: TGTGCCAGCACCTTAGGACAGGTCTCCTACGAGCAGTACTTC. It translates to CASTLGQVSYEQYF. Complete variable domain (other parts from reference TRBV28 and TRBJ2-7): DVKVTQSSRYLVKRTGEKVFLECVQDMDHENMFWYRQDPGLGLRLIYFSYDVKMKEKGDIPEGYSVSREKKERFSLILESASTNQTSMYLCASTLGQVSYEQYFGPGTRLTVT.

V usage is TRBV6-5 and J usage is TRBJ2-1; a weak D match, TRBD2 (6 bases). The CDR3 has 15 residues. The V gene lost 0 bases and the J gene lost 7 bases, with 13 bases spanning the gap. The germline gives CDR1 MNHEY, CDR2 SVGAGI. In nucleotides, the CDR3 is TGTGCCAGCAGTTACTCTAGCGCTGGGGGGAATGAGCAGTTCTTC. Protein: CASSYSSAGGNEQFF.

This rearrangement joins TRBV12-1 to TRBJ1-6; the tabulated D call, TRBD1, remains unverified against the DNA. TRBV12-1 represents a pseudogene. The CDR3 has 19 amino acids. CDR3 sequence reads: CASSFGDRGNQGYNSPLHF. The CDR3, as DNA: TGTGCCAGCAGCTTTGGGGACAGGGGCAACCAGGGGTATAATTCACCCCTCCACTTT.

The CDR3 region has the DNA TGCGCCAGCAGCCCCGCCAACTCCGGGACAGGGACGTACGAGCAGTACTTC. Its translation: CASSPANSGTGTYEQYF. This rearrangement joins TRBV5-1 to TRBJ2-7; 9 positions agree with TRBD1. This CDR3 contains 17 residues. Per germline, CDR1 SGHRS and CDR2 YFSETQ. V trimming: 4 bases; J trimming: 4 bases; junction bases outside the gene matches: 15. Full variable domain (remainder filled in from reference TRBV5-1 and TRBJ2-7): KAGVTQTPRYLIKTRGQQVTLSCSPISGHRSVSWYQQTPGQGLQFLFEYFSETQRNKGNFPGRFSGRQFSNSRSEMNVSTLELGDSALYLCASSPANSGTGTYEQYFGPGTRLTVT.